These 23 T cell receptor beta chains originate from one sample sequenced in a study of T cells in localized non-small cell lung cancer. This table comes from immunoSEQ multiplex PCR, and its TCRdb copy is limited to in-frame clones, with some not included. The repertoire includes tens of thousands of clones, 75% to 90% of them detected once, and 5.2% sits in the top ten. This specimen was peripheral blood, taken before any cancer treatment. The receptors stem from a woman between 40 and 69 years old with stage I lung adenocarcinoma.

This chain joins TRBV6-4 and TRBJ2-1; 10 nucleotides agree with TRBD2. Germline CDR1 reads MRHNA; CDR2 reads SNTAGT. This CDR3 spans 15 amino acids. The V segment lost 6 bases and the J segment 6 bases; nucleotides outside the gene matches: 8. The CDR3 reads CASRESGGAVNEQFF. In nucleotides, the CDR3 is TGTGCCAGCAGGGAGAGCGGGGGGGCTGTCAATGAGCAGTTCTTC.

This chain uses TRBV9 with TRBJ2-2, with 11 bases aligning to TRBD2. Germline CDR1 and CDR2: SGDLS and YYNGEE. There are 16 residues in the CDR3. After removal of 2 bases from V and 8 bases from J, the junction contained 8 bases not matched to a gene. The CDR3 DNA reads TGTGCCAGCAGCGTGGATAGCGGGGGGGCCGAAGGGGAGCTGTTTTTT. Translation: CASSVDSGGAEGELFF.

CDR3 sequence: CASSTRQVINEQYF. The CDR3 nucleotides are TGTGCCAGCAGCACAAGACAGGTAATCAACGAGCAGTACTTC. The V call is TRBV6-5, the J call TRBJ2-7, with TRBD1 as a possible D gene (6 bases). The CDR3 extends over 14 amino acids. V shed 6 bases and J shed 5 bases, with 17 bases lying between them. Germline V gene lookup returns CDR1 MNHEY and CDR2 SVGAGI.

V is TRBV5-5 and J is TRBJ1-5; D is undetermined. Germline CDR1 is SGHKS and CDR2 is YYEKEE (reference sequence). Trimming cost V 1 base and J 7 bases, with 9 bases left between them. The CDR3 has 13 residues. The CDR3 spells CASSLILQQPQHF. The CDR3 bases are TGTGCCAGCAGCTTGATTCTACAACAGCCCCAGCATTTT.

The CDR3 is CASSATGGRSPLHF. In DNA, the CDR3 is TGTGCCAGCAGCGCGACAGGGGGCAGATCACCCCTCCACTTT. This rearrangement joins TRBV7-2 to TRBJ1-6; 10 bases fit TRBD1. The V and J ends lost 5 bases and 10 bases, in that order; junction bases with no gene match: 5. This CDR3 has 14 residues. CDR1 is SGHTA, CDR2 FQGNSA, per germline.

This clone was seen only once. In DNA form, the CDR3 reads TGTGCCAGCAGTGAGCGCGGCAGGGATAGCAATCAGCCCCAGCATTTT. Protein: CASSERGRDSNQPQHF. The V gene is TRBV2, the J gene TRBJ1-5, with D possibly TRBD1 on 5 matching bases. V was pared by 3 bases and J by 0 bases, with 12 bases between. The length of the CDR3 is 16 residues. CDR1 and CDR2 from the germline V gene are SNHLY and FYNNEI.

The chain uses TRBV5-4 and TRBJ1-1, with 8 bases lining up with TRBD1. The CDR3 has 15 amino acids. Trimming removed 4 bases from V and 3 bases from J; junction bases left unmatched: 8. The germline CDR1 and CDR2 sequences are SGHNT and YYREEE (reference sequence). As DNA, the CDR3 is TGTGCCAGCAGCCCGGTGGACAGGGTCTACACTGAAGCTTTCTTT. Translating gives CASSPVDRVYTEAFF.

This clone was observed once. V is TRBV12-5 and J is TRBJ2-1, with TRBD2 matching 9 bases. Germline values: CDR1 LGHNT, CDR2 FRNRAP. The CDR3 extends over 15 amino acids. Unmatched junction bases numbered 3, after V lost 4 bases and J lost 2 bases. CDR3 in amino acids: CASGSVAGAYNEQFF. CDR3 nucleotides: TGTGCTAGTGGTTCCGTAGCGGGGGCCTACAATGAGCAGTTCTTC.

The V gene is TRBV19, the J gene TRBJ2-1; D is perhaps TRBD1 (6 bases). This CDR3 spans 15 amino acids. V was clipped by 6 bases and J by 8 bases, with 20 bases between them. The germline gives CDR1 LNHDA, CDR2 SQIVND (reference sequence). DNA of the CDR3: TGTGCCAGTAGCGTTCGAGCCCAGGGGAAACATGAGCAGTTCTTC. Its translation: CASSVRAQGKHEQFF. The full variable domain, in which reference TRBV19 and TRBJ2-1 provide the parts outside the CDR3, is DGGITQSPKYLFRKEGQNVTLSCEQNLNHDAMYWYRQDPGQGLRLIYYSQIVNDFQKGDIAEGYSVSREKKESFPLTVTSAQKNPTAFYLCASSVRAQGKHEQFFGPGTRLTVL.

This clone occurred once. V and J are TRBV18 and TRBJ1-6; a weak D match, TRBD1 (5 bases). Germline V gene sequence: CDR1 KGHSH, CDR2 LQKENI. V was clipped by 3 bases and J by 8 bases, with 26 bases between them. The CDR3 runs 19 residues. CDR3 DNA: TGTGCCAGCTCACCGAGACTAACTACCGGGACTGGTGGGGATTCACCCCTCCACTTT. Protein: CASSPRLTTGTGGDSPLHF. The whole variable domain, remainder taken from reference TRBV18 and TRBJ1-6, is NAGVMQNPRHLVRRRGQEARLRCSPMKGHSHVYWYRQLPEEGLKFMVYLQKENIIDESGMPKERFSAEFPKEGPSILRIQQVVRGDSAAYFCASSPRLTTGTGGDSPLHFGNGTRLTVT.

The chain uses TRBV7-2 and TRBJ2-7; 9 nucleotides agree with TRBD1. Germline V gene data show CDR1 as SGHTA and CDR2 as FQGNSA. The CDR3 is 15 residues long. The trim removed 1 base at V and 13 bases at J, leaving 14 bases unmatched. The CDR3 loop is CASSLVGPAGQGIYF. Written as DNA, the CDR3 is TGTGCCAGCAGCTTAGTAGGCCCCGCGGGACAGGGAATCTACTTC. Supplemented by reference TRBV7-2 and TRBJ2-7, the full variable domain reads GAGVSQSPSNKVTEKGKDVELRCDPISGHTALYWYRQSLGQGLEFLIYFQGNSAPDKSGLPSDRFSAERTGGSVSTLTIQRTQQEDSAVYLCASSLVGPAGQGIYFGPGTRLTVT.

The chain employs TRBV11-2 and TRBJ1-6; 10 nucleotides agree with TRBD1. Germline lookup yields CDR1 SGHAT and CDR2 FQNNGV. This CDR3 spans 14 amino acids. J gave up 10 bases and V 5 bases, and 5 bases lay outside the gene matches. In DNA form, the CDR3 reads TGTGCCAGCAGCGCGACAGGGGGCAGATCACCCCTCCACTTT. Its protein is CASSATGGRSPLHF.

The rearrangement uses TRBV25-1 and TRBJ1-4; D unclear. The CDR3 has 15 amino acids. Between the trimmed V and J ends, which lost 2 bases and 7 bases, there was a span of 14 bases. Germline values: CDR1 MGHDK, CDR2 SYGVNS. Written as DNA, the CDR3 is TGTGCCAGCAGTGAACCCCGGGGAATTAGTGAAAAACTGTTTTTT. Translated, it gives CASSEPRGISEKLFF. Full variable domain (remainder filled in from reference TRBV25-1 and TRBJ1-4): EADIYQTPRYLVIGTGKKITLECSQTMGHDKMYWYQQDPGMELHLIHYSYGVNSTEKGDLSSESTVSRIRTEHFPLTLESARPSHTSQYLCASSEPRGISEKLFFGSGTQLSVL.

The gene calls are TRBV6-5 and TRBJ1-2; D remains unclear. Germline V lookup: CDR1 MNHEY, CDR2 SVGAGI. The germline V and J ends were trimmed by 0 bases and 4 bases, with 9 bases remaining between them. CDR3 length equals 14 residues. CDR3 sequence (DNA): TGTGCCAGCAGTTACTCCACGGCAGCCTATGGCTACACCTTC. It is translated as CASSYSTAAYGYTF.

V usage is TRBV13 and J usage is TRBJ2-4; 9 bases align to TRBD2. The CDR3 contains 14 residues. CDR1 and CDR2 from the germline V gene are PRHDT and FYEKMQ (reference sequence). V trimming: 4 bases; J trimming: 5 bases; junction bases outside the gene matches: 3. CDR3 loop: CASSSTSGENIQYF. The CDR3 DNA reads TGTGCCAGCAGCTCGACTAGCGGAGAAAACATTCAGTACTTC.

The chain combines TRBV27 with TRBJ2-3; 10 positions match TRBD1. Unmatched junction bases numbered 1, after V lost 4 bases and J lost 3 bases. There are 14 residues in the CDR3. Germline V gives CDR1 MNHEY, CDR2 SMNVEV (reference sequence). The chain's CDR3 is CASSSGQGTDTQYF. Written as DNA, the CDR3 is TGTGCCAGCAGTTCGGGACAGGGGACAGATACGCAGTATTTT.

The V call is TRBV5-1, the J call TRBJ2-4; TRBD2 matches 8 bases. The CDR3 covers 18 residues. J was trimmed by 0 bases and V by 7 bases; bases with no gene match: 15. Per the germline V gene, CDR1 is SGHRS and CDR2 is YFSETQ. Written as DNA, the CDR3 is TGCGCCAGCGTTCTACCTGCGGGGGGCTATCTAGCCAAAAACATTCAGTACTTC. It specifies CASVLPAGGYLAKNIQYF.

The chain couples TRBV30 to TRBJ2-1, with 9 bases matching TRBD2. V lost 0 bases and J lost 8; bases outside the gene matches: 5. This CDR3 comprises 14 residues. Germline assignment: CDR1 GTSNPN and CDR2 SVGIG (reference sequence). The CDR3 region has the DNA TGTGCCTGGAGTGTGGGCGGGGGGGCCGATGAGCAGTTCTTC. Translating gives CAWSVGGGADEQFF. Looking up the rest from reference TRBV30 and TRBJ2-1 gives the full variable domain: SQTIHQWPATLVQPVGSPLSLECTVEGTSNPNLYWYRQAAGRGLQLLFYSVGIGQISSEVPQNLSASRPQDRQFILSSKKLLLSDSGFYLCAWSVGGGADEQFFGPGTRLTVL.

This chain joins TRBV6-1 and TRBJ1-1; tentatively, D is TRBD1 (5 bases). This CDR3 contains 14 residues. Germline V CDR1 and CDR2: MNHNS, SASEGT. Between the trimmed V and J ends, which lost 3 bases and 1 base, there was a span of 9 bases. The CDR3 nucleotides read TGTGCCAGCAGTGATATCAGGGAGAACACTGAAGCTTTCTTT. It yields the protein CASSDIRENTEAFF.

The chain is built from TRBV7-9 and TRBJ2-7; 8 bases are a match to TRBD2. Germline CDR1 is SEHNR and CDR2 is FQNEAQ (reference sequence). The CDR3 is 15 amino acids. Losses at the gene ends were 1 base for V and 2 bases for J; bases not matched to a gene: 4. CDR3 amino acids: CASSLEAGGAYEQYF. CDR3 nucleotides: TGTGCCAGCAGCTTAGAGGCCGGGGGGGCCTACGAGCAGTACTTC.

The V and J genes are TRBV28 and TRBJ1-4, with D tentatively TRBD1 (5 bases). The V end lost 4 bases, the J end lost 8 bases, and 14 bases lay between the germline ends. CDR1 is MDHEN, CDR2 SYDVKM, per germline. The CDR3 consists of 14 residues. CDR3 in DNA: TGTGCCAGCAGTTACCCAGGGCGTAGGGAAAAACTGTTTTTT. Amino acid sequence: CASSYPGRREKLFF.

The J gene is TRBJ2-3, the V gene TRBV6-5; no definite D call. Germline V gene lookup returns CDR1 MNHEY and CDR2 SVGAGI. The CDR3 is made up of 13 amino acids. With 10 bases removed from V and 2 bases from J, the gap between germline ends came to 13 bases. CDR3 protein: CATAMVDTDTQYF. The CDR3 region has the DNA TGTGCCACCGCAATGGTGGACACAGATACGCAGTATTTT.

The chain carries TRBV5-1 and TRBJ1-4, with TRBD1 matching 7 bases. The CDR3 sequence is 18 residues long. Germline V gene data show CDR1 as SGHRS and CDR2 as YFSETQ. The trim removed 4 bases at V and 0 bases at J, leaving 12 bases unmatched. The CDR3 sequence: CASSTYRGHEATNEKLFF. The CDR3 DNA reads as TGCGCCAGCAGCACGTACAGGGGACACGAAGCAACTAATGAAAAACTGTTTTTT. Complete variable domain (other parts from reference TRBV5-1 and TRBJ1-4): KAGVTQTPRYLIKTRGQQVTLSCSPISGHRSVSWYQQTPGQGLQFLFEYFSETQRNKGNFPGRFSGRQFSNSRSEMNVSTLELGDSALYLCASSTYRGHEATNEKLFFGSGTQLSVL.